This TCR beta chain was recovered during a study of cytomegalovirus exposure and HLA in healthy donors. Study context: HLA-typed donors were the source of about 85 million unique TCRs, which an early data release held.

Primers: 60 Vbeta forward and 13 Jbeta reverse. Some clones are missing from TCRdb's copy, which holds only in-frame ones; the method was immunoSEQ multiplex PCR. The sample yields roughly 99,000 clones, roughly 80% seen once. Study outcomes and limitations: Researchers reported in a later analysis that a missense DCLRE1C variant was tied to TCR beta V- and J-gene trimming.

This clone was seen at least ten times. Its antigen is currently unknown. V was trimmed by 11 bases and J by 7 bases, leaving 12 bases between them. Germline lookup yields CDR1 SEHNR and CDR2 FQNEAQ (reference sequence). The CDR3 consists of 10 residues. This TCR derives from a man aged 30 to 39 in good health and CMV-seronegative. This chain connects TRBV7-9 to TRBJ2-7; D gene unclear. Sequenced: PBMCs. The CDR3 DNA is TGTGCCTGCGGTGAAAAGGAGCAGTACTTC. It is translated as CACGEKEQYF.